This TCR beta chain was obtained from a study of T cell repertoires in cytomegalovirus infection (dated by TCRdb to the late 2010s). Study-wide context: Recently identified HLA-C-restricted CMV epitopes, whose presentation resists viral immunomodulation, were targeted by peptide stimulations together with well-studied HLA-B-restricted epitopes. Donor HLA type was relevant to the analysis, because carriage of CMV infection together with the matching HLA type was indicated by public TCR beta signatures. The research as a whole found: Carriers of CMV infection plus the relevant HLA type were discriminated by the cumulative frequency of public TCR beta family members in the study cohort and in an independent roughly 340-donor cohort. The ex vivo response was dominated by HLA-C-restricted CMV-specific TCR beta clonotypes, which also provided the single most frequent clonotype in two of eight donors.

What this sample's treatment or condition label stands for: in vitro stimulation with specific CMV peptide epitopes to enrich CMV-specific T cells. The CDR3 measures 17 amino acids from cysteine to phenylalanine. Only the CDR3 part of the read is kept: 51 bases, read in frame from the first base. Here V drops 2 bases and J drops 4 bases, and the junction holds 4 bases not matched to any gene. From a lookup of the germline V gene, CDR1 and CDR2 are MGHRA and YSYEKL. Sequencing relied on an Illumina HiSeq 1500. TCRdb trimmed the raw reads at Q25, called clones with MiXCR and kept productive beta chains. Each record represents a unique CDR3 protein, reported with the most common genes and DNA among its rows. A total of some 350,000 distinct CDR3 sequences appear in this sample, approximately 30% of them only once. The top ten clones comprise roughly 13% of the sample. A word on this clonotype: Its antigen target is currently unknown. No qualities accompany the bases; no much larger clone lies one base away.

This TCR was recovered from a human donor in good health (CMV status not recorded). Some clones in this sample may be carry-over from other donors' samples. The V gene is TRBV4-1 and the J gene is TRBJ2-2, with 13 middle bases fitting TRBD2. The sample in question was cultured PBMCs, obtained from culture after CMV antigen stimulation. The CDR3 reads CASSQTSGRAFTGELFF. The sequenced DNA: TGCGCCAGCAGCCAAACTAGCGGGAGGGCCTTCACCGGGGAGCTGTTTTTT.